This paragraph covers one T cell receptor beta chain sequence. As handled by the study authors: Amplification with reference gene primers provided the estimates of nucleated cell counts. Sequencing used immunoSEQ multiplex PCR; TCRdb keeps in-frame clones, though not all of them. That table supplies the V and J calls and clone size; D and trimming were determined from the DNA. The data hold around 76,000 clones, with roughly 84% observed a single time. V shed 4 bases and J shed 2 bases, with 9 bases lying between them. This CDR3 has 13 amino acids. The germline V gene encodes CDR1 SGHRS and CDR2 YFSETQ. The sample comes from a study of blood T cell repertoires in COVID-19. At the level of the study: Samples of COVID-19 (acute and convalescent) were obtained from the United States, Italy and Spain. PBMCs, B-cell-depleted T cells, or T cells provided the cDNA or gDNA that made up the material.

Input material: peripheral blood. This chain connects TRBV5-1 to TRBJ1-1; no reliable D call. The source of this sequence is a man in his thirties or forties with COVID-19, enrolled during active disease. The CDR3: CASSQQLNTEAFF. The CDR3 DNA reads TGCGCCAGCAGCCAACAGCTTAACACTGAAGCTTTCTTT.